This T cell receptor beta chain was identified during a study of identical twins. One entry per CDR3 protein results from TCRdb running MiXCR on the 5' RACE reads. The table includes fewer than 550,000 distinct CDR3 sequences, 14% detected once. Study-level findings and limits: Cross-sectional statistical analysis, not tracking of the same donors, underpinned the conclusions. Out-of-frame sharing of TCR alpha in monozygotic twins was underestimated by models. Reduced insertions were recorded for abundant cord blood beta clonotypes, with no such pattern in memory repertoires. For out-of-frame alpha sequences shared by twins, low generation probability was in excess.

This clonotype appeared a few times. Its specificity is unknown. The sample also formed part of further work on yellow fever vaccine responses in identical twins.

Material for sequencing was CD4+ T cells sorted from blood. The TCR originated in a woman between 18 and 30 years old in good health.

The CDR3 DNA follows: TGCAGTGCAAAACTAGCGATGGGCACAGATACGCAGTATTTT. The encoded protein is CSAKLAMGTDTQYF. This sequence joins TRBV20-1 and TRBJ2-3, with 7 positions matching TRBD2. V was clipped by 6 bases and J by 1 base; unmatched bases: 7. CDR1 is DFQATT, CDR2 SNEGSKA, per germline (reference sequence). The CDR3 is made up of 14 amino acids.